A single T cell receptor beta chain is shown here with its context. In this sample, this clonotype turned up a few times. There is no known antigen for this receptor. No clone much larger than this one lies a single base away; base qualities are absent. The data derive from a study of T-cell reconstitution after alpha-beta-depleted transplantation in children (TCRdb year 2016). Some background on the complete study: Using TCR repertoire profiling, the study followed T-cell immune reconstitution in a quantitative way in children after TCRalphabeta/CD19-depleted allogeneic hematopoietic cell transplantation. What the work shows at the level of the full study, not this receptor alone: Apparently early alphabetaT-cell count recovery about two months after transplant reportedly relied on only several hundred rapidly expanded clones derived from non-depleted graft cells. The frequencies of hyperexpanded clones fell over the following months, and after one year, T-cell counts and TCRbeta diversity were mostly attributed to newly produced T cells. In some patients, high TCRbeta diversity at day 60 was attributed to recipient T cells and intrathymic progenitors that had survived conditioning.

The protocol used for the library was PCR. For sequencing, an Illumina HiSeq 2500 was employed. TCR libraries were prepared with molecular barcoding, using unique molecular identifiers to normalize TCRbeta repertoire quantification. The raw public reads went through TCRdb reprocessing: fastp at Q25, MiXCR clone calling, in-frame beta chains kept. Each record represents a unique CDR3 protein, reported with the most common genes and DNA among its rows. This sample lists 750,000 to 950,000 distinct CDR3 sequences; under 20% were detected once. Approximately 5% of the sample is in the top ten clones. Taken with the paper, the label for treatment or condition translates to: allogeneic hematopoietic cell transplantation with graft depleted of TCRalphabeta T cells and CD19 B cells. The transplant recipients were children given TCRalphabeta/CD19-depleted allogeneic hematopoietic cell grafts. The receptor's source is a male patient aged 5 to 17 who had a stem cell transplant for acute lymphoblastic leukemia, so the T cells may come from the graft donor. Sequencing used PBMCs, mostly from graft donor cells, obtained 360 days after TCRalphabeta/CD19-depleted stem cell transplant.

The CDR3 region: CATSDLDPTWQFF. In nucleotides, the sequence is TGTGCCACCAGTGATTTGGACCCAACATGGCAGTTCTTC. This receptor chain uses TRBV24-1 and TRBJ2-1, with the D gene not confidently named. CDR1 KGHDR and CDR2 SFDVKD were looked up in the germline V gene. There are 13 amino acids in the CDR3, from cysteine to phenylalanine inclusive. Left in the record is the CDR3 DNA by itself, 39 bases read in frame from the first base. Trimming takes 0 bases from V and 12 bases from J, and the germline ends sit 11 bases apart.